Below are 8 T cell receptor beta chains sequenced from a single sample in a study of post-analysis software for immune sequencing data. No antigen is known for these receptors. TCR beta cDNA libraries had unique molecular identifiers. TCRdb ran MiXCR on the PCR reads and lists one entry per CDR3 protein. The sample records approximately 440,000 distinct CDR3 sequences, roughly 45% being singletons. General observations from the study: In patients, TRBV5-6, TRBV5-1 and TRBV20-1 belonged to five TRBV segments found more frequently than in controls.

Sequencing was performed on blood. The source of these receptors is a girl aged 10 to 17 with multiple sclerosis.

Points on this clonotype: At one end the junction does not follow the germline gene, possibly because of a read error. The chain is built from TRBV5-1 and TRBJ2-5; possible D gene TRBD2, 6 bases. The CDR3 covers 14 residues. Germline loops: CDR1 SGHRS, CDR2 YFSETQ. In DNA form, the CDR3 reads TGCGCCAGCAGCTTGGGTCCGGGAGCGGAGACCCGGTACTTC. It yields the protein CASSLGPGAETRYF.

This clonotype showed up just a few times. The chain couples TRBV6-6 to TRBJ2-5; D is ambiguous. Trimming shortened V by 3 bases and J by 5 bases, and 7 bases separated the two germline ends. This CDR3 comprises 12 residues. Germline lookup yields CDR1 MNHNY and CDR2 SVGAGI (reference sequence). The CDR3, as DNA: TGTGCCAGCAGTTATATGGGTGAGACCCAGTACTTC. Translation: CASSYMGETQYF.

This clonotype was seen at least ten times. The V and J genes are TRBV2 and TRBJ2-7; D remains unclear. Germline V gives CDR1 SNHLY, CDR2 FYNNEI. Trimming took off 6 bases at V and 4 bases at J, with 4 bases between the two ends. This CDR3 contains 10 residues. CDR3 residues: CASRGYEQYF. The CDR3 nucleotides read TGTGCCAGCAGGGGGTACGAGCAGTACTTC.

This chain joins TRBV28 and TRBJ2-4; tentatively, D is TRBD2 (5 bases). Germline V lookup: CDR1 MDHEN, CDR2 SYDVKM. The ends were cut back, 5 bases at V and 0 bases at J, with 14 bases in the middle. This CDR3 contains 16 residues. The CDR3 DNA is TGTGCCAGCAGTCTCATGGACTCCCCAGCCAAAAACATTCAGTACTTC. Translation gives CASSLMDSPAKNIQYF.

This clonotype was recorded a few times. The CDR3 spells CASSYSFTSMTHGYTF. CDR3 nucleotides: TGTGCCAGCAGTTACTCTTTTACGTCTATGACGCATGGCTACACCTTC. This rearrangement joins TRBV6-5 to TRBJ1-2; D gene uncertain. Trimming stripped 0 bases from V and 6 bases from J, with 17 bases between. The germline V gene has CDR1 MNHEY and CDR2 SVGAGI. The CDR3 totals 16 residues.

The V and J genes are TRBV5-1 and TRBJ2-7; 9 nucleotides line up with TRBD2. The CDR3 is 13 residues long. The germline V gene encodes CDR1 SGHRS and CDR2 YFSETQ. J was trimmed by 7 bases and V by 3 bases; bases with no gene match: 5. The CDR3, as DNA: TGCGCCAGCAGCTGGACTAGCGTCAATGAGCAGTACTTC. It specifies CASSWTSVNEQYF.

CDR3 protein: CATKDRDLSNQPQHF. DNA of the CDR3: TGTGCCACCAAAGACAGGGATCTTAGCAATCAGCCCCAGCATTTT. The chain couples TRBV15 to TRBJ1-5; 7 nucleotides line up with TRBD1. CDR3 size: 15 residues. CDR1 and CDR2 from the germline V gene are LNHNV and YYDKDF (reference sequence). The V segment lost 7 bases and the J segment 0 bases; nucleotides outside the gene matches: 6.

The V gene is TRBV7-8, the J gene TRBJ2-5; D not certain. The CDR3 covers 17 residues. The V gene's germline CDR1 is SGHVS and CDR2 FQNEAQ. Trimming stripped 5 bases from V and 2 bases from J, with 21 bases between. CDR3 DNA: TGTGCCAGCAGCCGAATCCGTCTCACGGAAACACAAGAGACCCAGTACTTC. Its translation: CASSRIRLTETQETQYF.